The clone carrying this T cell receptor (beta chain) was found a few times. Antigen unknown. These data belong to a study of T cell repertoires in cytomegalovirus infection. The wider study: Epitope selection comprised recently identified HLA-C-restricted CMV epitopes and well-studied HLA-B-restricted CMV epitopes. Study-level results: Ex vivo, HLA-C-restricted CMV-specific TCR beta clonotypes prevailed over the rest of the response. Totalled public TCR beta family frequency picked out people who carried CMV plus the relevant HLA.

J was trimmed by 4 bases and V by 8 bases; bases with no gene match: 5. The CDR3 has 13 amino acids. From the reads, TCRdb called clonotypes with MiXCR, one entry per CDR3 protein. The data contain 84,000 or so distinct CDR3 sequences, more than 40% of them seen just once; the ten biggest clones take up 90% to 95%. The clonotype originates from a human donor in good health (CMV status not recorded). Some clones in this sample may be carry-over from other donors' samples. The rearrangement joins TRBV12-3 or TRBV12-4 to TRBJ1-2; 9 bases align to TRBD1. The material was CD8+ T cells from cultured PBMCs, obtained from culture after CMV antigen stimulation. CDR3 in DNA: TGTGCCAGCGCAGGGACAGGGTTCTATGGCTACACCTTC. It is translated as CASAGTGFYGYTF.